This entry features one T cell receptor (beta chain) sequence. Its antigen remains unidentified. Pooling was applied to second doses at about 4 or about 12 weeks. Clones were sequenced by immunoSEQ multiplex PCR, and TCRdb holds only the in-frame ones, with some missing. Of some 70,000 clones listed, 75% to 85% are singletons. This sample is part of a study of T cell responses to AZD1222 COVID-19 vaccine. The CDR3 covers 13 residues. The junction had 3 bases not matched to a gene; V was cut back by 6 bases and J by 2 bases. Germline V gene data show CDR1 as SGHTA and CDR2 as FQGTGA. Study-level points and caveats: Baseline serostatus was positive in only a handful of AZD1222 recipients. As reported, nearly half of all spike-specific TCRs target variant regions that are unmutated. Receipt of two AZD1222 doses was followed by a rise in Spike-specific TCR breadth and depth.

The V call is TRBV7-3, the J call TRBJ1-2; TRBD1 aligns across 7 bases. Specimen: peripheral blood, collected 28 days after the second AZD1222 dose. The sequence derives from an adult who received the AZD1222 COVID-19 vaccine. The CDR3 here is CASSPDRNYGYTF. The CDR3 DNA is TGTGCCAGCAGTCCGGACAGGAACTATGGCTACACCTTC.